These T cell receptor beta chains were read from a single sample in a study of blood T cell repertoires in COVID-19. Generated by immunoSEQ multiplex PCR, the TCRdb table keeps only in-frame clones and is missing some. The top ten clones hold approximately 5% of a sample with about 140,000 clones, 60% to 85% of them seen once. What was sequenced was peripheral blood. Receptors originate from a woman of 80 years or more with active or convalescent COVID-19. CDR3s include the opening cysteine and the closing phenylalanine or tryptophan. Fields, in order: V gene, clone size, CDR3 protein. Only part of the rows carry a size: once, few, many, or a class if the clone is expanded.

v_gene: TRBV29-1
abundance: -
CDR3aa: CMGQGWKGEQYF

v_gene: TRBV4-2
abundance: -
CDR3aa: CASSHTDSNEQFF

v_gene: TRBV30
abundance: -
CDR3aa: CAWRFWGGPKDPNTEAFF

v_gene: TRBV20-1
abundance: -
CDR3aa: CSASISITNYGYTF

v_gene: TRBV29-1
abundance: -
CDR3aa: CSVRWTGGYYGYTF

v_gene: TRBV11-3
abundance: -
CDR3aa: CASSTRRTSGGQAYNEQFF

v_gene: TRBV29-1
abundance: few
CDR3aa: CSVETRVTEAFF

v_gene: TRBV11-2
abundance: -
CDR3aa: CASSERGRETQYF

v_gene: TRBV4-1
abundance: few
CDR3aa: CASSQEGLYGYTF

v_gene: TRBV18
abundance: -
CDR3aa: CASSPQGENTEAFF

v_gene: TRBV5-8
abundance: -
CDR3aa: CASRQAAYNEQFF

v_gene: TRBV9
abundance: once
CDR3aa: CASSPPWTGEAFF

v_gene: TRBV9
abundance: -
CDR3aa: CASSSIAGSYNEQFF

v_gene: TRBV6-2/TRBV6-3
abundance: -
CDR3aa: CASSQDRGRVRPQHF

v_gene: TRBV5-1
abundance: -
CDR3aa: CASSLDTGIAEAFF

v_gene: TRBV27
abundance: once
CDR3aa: CASSPQANTEAFF

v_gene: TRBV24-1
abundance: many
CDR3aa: CATSDPDAWTGSRETQYF

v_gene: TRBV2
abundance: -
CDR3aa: CASSERVVGANNSPLHF

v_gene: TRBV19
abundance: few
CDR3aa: CASSGQTTAF

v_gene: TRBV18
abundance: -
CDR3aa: CASSPRTGGIPGNTIYF

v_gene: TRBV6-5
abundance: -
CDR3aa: CASSSTLGQGAEKLFF

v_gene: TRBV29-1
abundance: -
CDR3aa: CSVSLSGGLNTEAFF

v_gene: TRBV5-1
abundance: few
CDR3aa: CASIPRSGGQETQYF

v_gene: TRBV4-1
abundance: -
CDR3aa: CASSRLSPGYEQYF

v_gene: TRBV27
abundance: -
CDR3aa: CASSLSSGLNTEAFF

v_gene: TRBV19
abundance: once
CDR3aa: CASRQGLQFNYGYTF

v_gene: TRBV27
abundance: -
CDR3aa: CASSTGVTEAFF

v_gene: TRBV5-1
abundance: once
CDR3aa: CASSLGQGANSPLHF

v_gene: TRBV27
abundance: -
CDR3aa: CASRSTGGRGGYTF

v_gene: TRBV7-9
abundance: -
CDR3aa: CASSWSRGINTEAFF

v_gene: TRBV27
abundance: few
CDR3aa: CASALAGVVYEQYF

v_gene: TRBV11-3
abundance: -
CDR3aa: CASSLSRGSTEAFF

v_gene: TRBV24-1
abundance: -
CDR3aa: CATIGQGDNEQFF

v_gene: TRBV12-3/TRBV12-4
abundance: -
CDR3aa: CASSSWTGLGAFF

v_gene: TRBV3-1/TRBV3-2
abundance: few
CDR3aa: CASSQVGNREPNTGELFF

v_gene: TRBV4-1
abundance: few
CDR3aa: CASSQQGTGNQPQHF

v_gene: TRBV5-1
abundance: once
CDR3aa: CASSRDEGAVNTEAFF

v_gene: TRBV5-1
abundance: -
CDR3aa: CASSLGVAGPIGSYTF

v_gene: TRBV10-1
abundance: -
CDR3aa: CASSESAAATNEKLFF

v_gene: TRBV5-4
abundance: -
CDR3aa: CASSWQTSGANVLTF

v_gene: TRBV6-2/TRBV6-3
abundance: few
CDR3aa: CASSRDYYEQYF

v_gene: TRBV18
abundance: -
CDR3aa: CASSPPPGQGRSPLHF

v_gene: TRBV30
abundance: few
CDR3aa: CAWGTSGGAKTDTQYF

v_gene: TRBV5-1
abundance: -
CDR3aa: CASSLGQGAGNTIYF

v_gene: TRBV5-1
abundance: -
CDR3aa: CASSLVLIYRGSQETQYF

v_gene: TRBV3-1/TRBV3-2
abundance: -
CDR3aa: CASISSDRKGYEKLFF

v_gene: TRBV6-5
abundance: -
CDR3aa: CASSYRDRGGGNTIYF

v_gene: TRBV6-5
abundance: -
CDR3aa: CASSYSMRSPTWEQYF

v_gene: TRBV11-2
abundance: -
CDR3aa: CASSLVARGVDEKLFF

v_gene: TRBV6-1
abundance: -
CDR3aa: CASSEVGLAVANTGELFF

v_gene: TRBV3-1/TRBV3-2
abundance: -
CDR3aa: CASSQDVSEAFF

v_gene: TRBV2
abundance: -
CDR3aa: CASSPVGTGDTEAFF

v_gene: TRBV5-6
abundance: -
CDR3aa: CASSLQNYGYTF

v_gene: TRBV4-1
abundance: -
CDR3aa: CASSQDRTPNPIQETQYF

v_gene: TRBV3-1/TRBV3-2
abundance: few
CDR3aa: CASSQDFRAGGTTGELFF

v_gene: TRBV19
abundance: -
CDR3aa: CASTPDTLTEAFF

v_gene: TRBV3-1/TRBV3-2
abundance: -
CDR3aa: CASSQDPAGGLVNTQYF